The clone carrying this TCR beta chain was picked up a small number of times. No antigen is known for it. CD4+ T cells from unexposed donors were obtained before the COVID-19 pandemic (2011-2018). After about 10 days of culture, CD4+ T cells were isolated. Testing used SARS-CoV-2 S/N and four cold-coronavirus spikes on unexposed-donor CD4+ T cells, cells permitting. The source of the sample is a study of CD4 T cells in relation to SARS-CoV-2 and coronaviruses. On the study more broadly: No peptide or an HIV-1 Nef peptide pool served as negative control. The HLA restriction of the shared crossreactive spike epitopes was mapped.

CDR1 SGHNT and CDR2 YYREEE come from the germline V gene (reference sequence). V dropped 4 bases and J dropped 10 bases, with 21 bases sitting between them. The CDR3 consists of 15 residues. Clones were sequenced by immunoSEQ multiplex PCR, and TCRdb holds only the in-frame ones, with some missing. The sample contains some 20,000 clones, over 75% of which appear only once. This chain links TRBV5-4 with TRBJ2-1, with D possibly matching TRBD2 (5 bases). The sample taken for sequencing was CD4+ T cells from PBMCs, cultured in vitro. This sequence was found in a human donor in good health. The CDR3 protein is CASSLYSSLDGEQFF. The CDR3 DNA is TGTGCCAGCAGCCTGTACTCTAGCCTCGACGGAGAGCAGTTCTTC.